These 14 T cell receptor beta chains originate from one sample sequenced in a study of T cell responses to AZD1222 COVID-19 vaccine (dated by TCRdb to the early 2020s). In the paper's terms, the time point label means: about 28 days (+/-7) after the second vaccine dose. The intended sense of this specimen's treatment or condition label: meningococcal conjugate vaccine given as trial control. Library creation used the immunoSEQ multiplex PCR assay. In its TCRdb copy, this immuneACCESS table keeps in-frame sequences only and misses some clones. Where compared with another copy, unresolved V genes explain less than half of these, and the others have no known cause. Within this sample are about 76,000 clones, with about three quarters of them counted one time only. 25% to 30% of the sample goes to the ten largest clones. The specimen was peripheral blood, collected 28 days after the second dose of the MenACWY control vaccine. All receptors come from an adult who received the MenACWY meningococcal vaccine as a control.

The chain couples TRBV2 to TRBJ2-2, with TRBD1 as a possible D gene (5 bases). This CDR3 is built from 14 residues. Germline V gene lookup returns CDR1 SNHLY and CDR2 FYNNEI. Trimming took 5 bases from V and 3 from J, leaving 10 bases between them. The CDR3 reads CASSFFRDTGELFF. The CDR3 nucleotides read TGTGCCAGCAGTTTCTTCAGGGACACCGGGGAGCTGTTTTTT.

The CDR3 here is CASSKSGGANEKLFF. The CDR3 nucleotides read TGTGCCAGTAGTAAATCAGGAGGGGCTAATGAAAAACTGTTTTTT. The genes are TRBV19 and TRBJ1-4, with D tentatively TRBD1 (5 bases). Trimming shortened V by 4 bases and J by 3 bases, and 12 bases separated the two germline ends. The CDR3 length is 15 residues. Germline V gives CDR1 LNHDA, CDR2 SQIVND (reference sequence).

This clone was seen a single time. The chain combines TRBV5-4 with TRBJ2-1, with D unclear. The germline V and J ends were trimmed by 3 bases and 6 bases, with 16 bases remaining between them. This CDR3 spans 15 amino acids. The germline gives CDR1 SGHNT, CDR2 YYREEE (reference sequence). DNA of the CDR3: TGTGCCAGCAGCTCGACACCACCCTCCGGCAATGAGCAGTTCTTC. Residues: CASSSTPPSGNEQFF.

This clone was picked up a small number of times. The genes are TRBV2 and TRBJ1-2; D call uncertain. V lost 7 bases, J lost 10 bases, and 13 bases lay in between. CDR1 and CDR2 from the germline V gene are SNHLY and FYNNEI. This CDR3 has 11 amino acids. CDR3 in DNA: TGTGCCAGCACTCCATTAAGGGACTACACCTTC. Translating it yields CASTPLRDYTF.

The V and J genes are TRBV5-8 and TRBJ2-3, with D possibly being TRBD2 (6 bases). With 2 bases removed from V and 2 bases from J, the gap between germline ends came to 15 bases. The CDR3 is 16 residues long. From germline, CDR1 is SGHTS and CDR2 YDEGEE. The CDR3 region is CASSLPMGGATDTQYF. DNA of the CDR3: TGTGCCAGCAGCTTACCTATGGGGGGTGCCACAGATACGCAGTATTTT.

The chain recombines TRBV29-1 with TRBJ2-1, with 9 bases that match TRBD2. Looked up from germline, CDR1 is SQVTM and CDR2 is ANQGSEA. The CDR3 is made up of 14 amino acids. The trim removed 6 bases at V and 4 bases at J, leaving 7 bases unmatched. CDR3 bases: TGCAGCGTGCGTCTAGCGGGGACTTACAATGAGCAGTTCTTC. Amino acids: CSVRLAGTYNEQFF.

The V and J genes are TRBV18 and TRBJ2-5; perhaps TRBD1 as D (5 bases). This CDR3 contains 16 residues. V lost 2 bases to trimming and J lost 5 bases, with 18 bases between them. Germline CDR1 is KGHSH and CDR2 is LQKENI. Written as DNA, the CDR3 is TGTGCCAGCTCACCATTGAATGGGGCCTTAGGGGAGACCCAGTACTTC. Its protein is CASSPLNGALGETQYF.

This chain links TRBV29-1 with TRBJ1-1; D remains ambiguous. Looked up from germline, CDR1 is SQVTM and CDR2 is ANQGSEA. CDR3 length: 14 amino acids. V lost 6 bases to trimming and J lost 4 bases, with 18 bases between them. In nucleotides, the CDR3 is TGCAGCGTAACCCCCGGCCTCAGGATCACTGAAGCTTTCTTT. Its protein product is CSVTPGLRITEAFF. Combining the CDR3 with reference TRBV29-1 and TRBJ1-1 gives the whole variable domain SAVISQKPSRDICQRGTSLTIQCQVDSQVTMMFWYRQQPGQSLTLIATANQGSEATYESGFVIDKFPISRPNLTFSTLTVSNMSPEDSSIYLCSVTPGLRITEAFFGQGTRLTVV.

The V gene is TRBV28, the J gene TRBJ1-5; 10 bases map to TRBD1. This CDR3 spans 13 amino acids. Germline V CDR1 and CDR2: MDHEN, SYDVKM. The V gene end was trimmed by 6 bases and the J gene end by 7 bases; junction bases not matched to a gene: 3. The CDR3 sequence: CASRGQGQQPQHF. The CDR3, as DNA: TGTGCCAGCAGGGGACAGGGGCAGCAGCCCCAGCATTTT.

This clone was detected only once. The CDR3 sequence: CASSLGQIEETQYF. CDR3 nucleotide sequence: TGTGCCAGCAGCTTGGGTCAGATCGAGGAGACCCAGTACTTC. This chain links TRBV5-6 with TRBJ2-5; no reliable D call. Looked up from germline, CDR1 is SGHDT and CDR2 is YYEEEE. V was cut by 0 bases and J by 5 bases, with 11 bases left in between. The CDR3 totals 14 residues.

V usage is TRBV6-5 and J usage is TRBJ1-5, with D unresolved. The CDR3 sequence is 10 residues long. Trimming removed 8 bases at V and 8 bases at J, with 7 bases between. Germline CDR1 is MNHEY and CDR2 is SVGAGI. CDR3 amino acids: CASGVKPQHF. Written as DNA, the CDR3 is TGTGCCAGCGGAGTAAAGCCCCAGCATTTT.

The rearrangement joins TRBV19 to TRBJ1-4; possible D gene TRBD1, 6 bases. Deletions cut 3 bases from V and 5 bases from J, with 10 bases between. This CDR3 region has 14 residues. Germline V gene sequence: CDR1 LNHDA, CDR2 SQIVND (reference sequence). The CDR3 sequence: CASSMWTVNEKLFF. The CDR3 region has the DNA TGTGCCAGTAGTATGTGGACAGTCAATGAAAAACTGTTTTTT.

The CDR3 nucleotides are TGTGCCAGCAGTGGACCCTTGAGCTCTGGAAACACCATATATTTT. The encoded protein is CASSGPLSSGNTIYF. This chain connects TRBV6-6 to TRBJ1-3; no clear D gene. V lost 5 bases and J lost 0, with 11 bases in between. This CDR3 has 15 amino acids. The V gene's germline CDR1 is MNHNY and CDR2 SVGAGI (reference sequence).

This clone has just a few counts. This chain connects TRBV19 to TRBJ1-2, with 8 positions matching TRBD1. The ends lost 6 bases at V and 2 bases at J; junction bases unmatched: 14. There are 17 residues in the CDR3. The V gene's germline CDR1 is LNHDA and CDR2 SQIVND (reference sequence). Here the CDR3 DNA reads TGTGCCAGTAGCCCCTCGTCCTGGACAGGGACAAACTATGGCTACACCTTC. It is translated as CASSPSSWTGTNYGYTF.